Given below is one T cell receptor (beta chain) in context. Its antigen remains unidentified. The germline V gene has CDR1 SEHNR and CDR2 FQNEAQ (reference sequence). With V trimmed by 5 bases and J by 3 bases, 4 bases remained unmatched. The CDR3 spans 14 residues. Data came from immunoSEQ multiplex PCR; TCRdb stores just in-frame clones and leaves some out. The sample shows about 20,000 clones, about 80% of them seen only once. Patients got ipilimumab 1 mg/kg beginning 14 to 28 days post-transplant. Patients got 3 mg/kg IV nivolumab weeks 1, 4, 7, 10, then biweekly through week 26. The data were taken from a study of ipilimumab plus nivolumab after autologous stem cell transplantation. Study summary: Typical patient got 5 or 6 ipilimumab doses and about eight nivolumab doses (median). Overall study findings and caveats: TCR repertoire, Treg phenotype and gut microbiota reportedly support more study of this approach.

This receptor was obtained from a male donor with diffuse large B-cell lymphoma. This chain uses TRBV7-9 with TRBJ2-1; 7 bases agree with TRBD1. The input for sequencing was PBMCs, taken in a trial of ipilimumab plus nivolumab as post-transplant consolidation. In nucleotides, the CDR3 is TGTGCCAGCAGCCCTAGACAGGGCTACAATGAGCAGTTCTTC. Protein sequence: CASSPRQGYNEQFF.